One and the same sample provided the 30 T cell receptor beta chains below, sequenced in a study of T-cell reconstitution after alpha-beta-depleted transplantation in children. The authors prepared the TCRbeta library with unique molecular identifiers. One entry per CDR3 protein, called by TCRdb with MiXCR from the PCR reads. Among some 830,000 distinct CDR3 sequences listed, about 15% were seen once. The specimen comprised PBMCs, mostly from graft donor cells, sampled 360 days after TCRalphabeta/CD19-depleted stem cell transplant. These receptors were taken from a male patient aged 10 to 17 who had a stem cell transplant for acute lymphoblastic leukemia, so the T cells may come from the graft donor.

This chain connects TRBV3-1 to TRBJ2-2, with TRBD1 matching 8 bases. This CDR3 region has 16 residues. The germline gives CDR1 LGHDT, CDR2 YNNKEL (reference sequence). J gave up 1 base and V 3 bases, and 4 bases lay outside the gene matches. CDR3 in amino acids: CASSQAGTGNTGELFF. CDR3 nucleotide sequence: TGTGCCAGCAGCCAGGCCGGGACAGGGAACACCGGGGAGCTGTTTTTT.

The chain uses TRBV15 and TRBJ2-5, with a tentative D call TRBD1 (6 bases). The V gene's germline CDR1 is LNHNV and CDR2 YYDKDF (reference sequence). V was clipped by 0 bases and J by 5 bases, with 16 bases between them. The CDR3 extends over 16 amino acids. Here the CDR3 reads CATSRDQAGTRETQYF. Here the CDR3 DNA reads TGTGCCACCAGCAGAGATCAGGCAGGGACAAGGGAGACCCAGTACTTC.

In its sample, this clonotype was seen a few times. The genes are TRBV29-1 and TRBJ2-4; D gene uncertain. Trimming pared 5 bases from V and 0 bases from J, leaving 11 bases between. CDR1 and CDR2 from the germline V gene are SQVTM and ANQGSEA. CDR3 length: 14 amino acids. The CDR3 bases are TGCAGCGTTATTGGCAGGCTAGCCAAAAACATTCAGTACTTC. It encodes CSVIGRLAKNIQYF.

This clonotype appeared a few times. The chain links TRBV3-1 to TRBJ2-2; the D is unclear. The CDR3 contains 15 residues. Germline V CDR1 and CDR2: LGHDT, YNNKEL (reference sequence). The V and J ends lost 0 bases and 3 bases respectively, with 8 bases between them. CDR3 loop: CASSQDGHYTGELFF. Here the CDR3 DNA reads TGTGCCAGCAGCCAAGACGGGCATTACACCGGGGAGCTGTTTTTT.

The V and J genes are TRBV7-9 and TRBJ2-1, with 10 bases identical to TRBD2. This CDR3 contains 16 residues. V lost 5 bases to trimming and J lost 3 bases; unmatched junction nucleotides: 7. Per germline, CDR1 SEHNR and CDR2 FQNEAQ (reference sequence). CDR3 protein: CASSQSGRARYNEQFF. CDR3 DNA sequence: TGTGCCAGCAGCCAGAGCGGGAGGGCGCGCTACAATGAGCAGTTCTTC.

A few counts support this clonotype. V gene TRBV4-2 combines with J gene TRBJ2-3; 11 bases fit TRBD2. Germline V CDR1 and CDR2: LGHNA, YNFKEQ. Trimming cost V 0 bases and J 6 bases; bases outside gene matches: 8. This CDR3 has 17 amino acids. CDR3 residues: CASSQELAGVQGDTQYF. The DNA of the CDR3 is TGTGCCAGCAGCCAAGAACTAGCGGGAGTTCAGGGGGATACGCAGTATTTT.

V is TRBV20-1 and J is TRBJ2-1; no reliable D call. Deletions cut 1 base from V and 6 bases from J, with 7 bases between. The V gene's germline CDR1 is DFQATT and CDR2 SNEGSKA (reference sequence). The CDR3 length is 12 residues. The CDR3 is CSARVRSNEQFF. The CDR3 nucleotides are TGCAGTGCTAGAGTCCGAAGCAATGAGCAGTTCTTC.

The chain employs TRBV9 and TRBJ1-3; 8 bases agree with TRBD1. The junction had 12 bases not matched to a gene; V was cut back by 3 bases and J by 1 base. Germline loops: CDR1 SGDLS, CDR2 YYNGEE. The CDR3 sequence is 18 residues long. For the CDR3, the DNA is TGTGCCAGCAGCGCGGGACCGGACAGGGATGTATCTGGAAACACCATATATTTT. It codes for CASSAGPDRDVSGNTIYF.

This clonotype was counted ten times or more. The junction does not match germline at one end; this may be a read error. The rearrangement joins TRBV5-1 to TRBJ2-2, with 8 bases aligning to TRBD2. CDR1 is SGHRS, CDR2 YFSETQ, per germline. The CDR3 is made up of 15 amino acids. The CDR3 protein is CASSLVAGNTGELFF. As DNA, the CDR3 is TGTGCCAGCAGCTTAGTAGCGGGAAACACCGGGGAGCTGTTTTTT.

This clonotype has only one observation. The rearrangement uses TRBV7-3 and TRBJ2-1, with 8 bases fitting TRBD2. The CDR3 sequence is 16 residues long. CDR1 and CDR2 from the germline V gene are SGHTA and FQGTGA. V was pared by 5 bases and J by 8 bases, with 14 bases of the junction left unmatched. CDR3 amino acids: CASSARLAIRSDEQFF. The CDR3 coding sequence is TGTGCCAGCAGCGCACGACTAGCGATCCGTAGCGATGAGCAGTTCTTC.

The chain carries TRBV24-1 and TRBJ2-1; 8 nucleotides align to TRBD1. The ends lost 5 bases at V and 11 bases at J; junction bases unmatched: 13. The V gene's germline CDR1 is KGHDR and CDR2 SFDVKD. CDR3 length: 15 residues. The CDR3 sequence: CATSVVTGDRQKQFF. The CDR3 DNA reads TGTGCCACCAGTGTGGTGACAGGGGACCGTCAAAAGCAGTTCTTC.

The rearrangement joins TRBV12-3 or TRBV12-4 to TRBJ1-2; 8 positions match TRBD1. Losses at the gene ends were 6 bases for V and 8 bases for J; bases not matched to a gene: 14. CDR3 length: 15 amino acids. The CDR3 protein is CASSLTGVLNVGYTF. CDR3 coding DNA: TGTGCCAGCAGCTTGACAGGGGTCCTAAATGTAGGCTACACCTTC.

This chain links TRBV15 with TRBJ1-1, with TRBD1 matching over 8 bases. V lost 4 bases, J lost 1 base, and 8 bases stayed unmatched. Germline V gene data show CDR1 as LNHNV and CDR2 as YYDKDF (reference sequence). CDR3 size: 16 residues. The CDR3 protein is CATSIGQGSPNTEAFF. The DNA for the CDR3 is TGTGCCACCAGCATAGGACAGGGAAGTCCGAACACTGAAGCTTTCTTT.

This clonotype was counted only a few times. The rearrangement links TRBV5-1 to TRBJ2-1; 8 nucleotides match TRBD1. Germline loops: CDR1 SGHRS, CDR2 YFSETQ. V lost 4 bases and J lost 5; bases outside the gene matches: 11. CDR3 length equals 16 residues. The CDR3 reads CASSLAGQAHNNEQFF. The CDR3 DNA reads as TGCGCCAGCAGCCTTGCGGGACAGGCCCATAACAATGAGCAGTTCTTC.

This clonotype was counted a few times. The chain joins TRBV29-1 to TRBJ2-3; unclear D gene. The CDR3 covers 9 residues. Germline V gene lookup returns CDR1 SQVTM and CDR2 ANQGSEA. Trimming shortened V by 3 bases and J by 7 bases, and 2 bases separated the two germline ends. Here the CDR3 reads CSVENTQYF. CDR3 nucleotides: TGCAGCGTTGAGAATACGCAGTATTTT.

This clonotype was counted only a few times. The CDR3 protein is CSAPRQGNTEAFF. The CDR3 nucleotides are TGCAGTGCTCCCCGACAGGGGAACACTGAAGCTTTCTTT. The chain couples TRBV20-1 to TRBJ1-1, with 7 bases lining up with TRBD1. Germline-derived CDR1 and CDR2 are DFQATT and SNEGSKA (reference sequence). With V trimmed by 5 bases and J by 1 base, 4 bases remained unmatched. CDR3 length: 13 amino acids.

The V and J genes are TRBV23-1 and TRBJ1-1; D may be TRBD1 (6 bases). TRBV23-1 is an open reading frame, and its role is uncertain. With 4 bases removed from V and 5 bases from J, the gap between germline ends came to 20 bases. The length of the CDR3 is 16 residues. The CDR3 DNA follows: TGCGCCAGCAGTCGTCAATTCCAGGGGCGGGAAACTGAAGCTTTCTTT. This translates into CASSRQFQGRETEAFF.

This clonotype was detected ten times or more. This chain links TRBV2 with TRBJ2-1, with D perhaps assigned TRBD1 or TRBD2 (6 bases each). CDR3 size: 15 residues. Germline assignment: CDR1 SNHLY and CDR2 FYNNEI. The V and J ends lost 2 bases and 4 bases respectively, with 12 bases between them. The CDR3 region has the DNA TGTGCCAGCAGTGAATCAAGGGGGGTTTACAATGAGCAGTTCTTC. Translating it yields CASSESRGVYNEQFF. Supplemented by reference TRBV2 and TRBJ2-1, the full variable domain reads EPEVTQTPSHQVTQMGQEVILRCVPISNHLYFYWYRQILGQKVEFLVSFYNNEISEKSEIFDDQFSVERPDGSNFTLKIRSTKLEDSAMYFCASSESRGVYNEQFFGPGTRLTVL.

The chain links TRBV20-1 to TRBJ1-1; D uncertain. CDR1 and CDR2 from the germline V gene are DFQATT and SNEGSKA (reference sequence). V was pared by 4 bases and J by 3 bases, with 15 bases between. This CDR3 comprises 14 residues. Written as DNA, the CDR3 is TGCAGTGCTATTAGGCCCTCGCGGGACACTGAAGCTTTCTTT. This translates into CSAIRPSRDTEAFF.

V usage is TRBV7-3 and J usage is TRBJ2-1; unclear D gene. The CDR3 extends over 13 amino acids. Germline loops: CDR1 SGHTA, CDR2 FQGTGA. The V gene lost 0 bases and the J gene lost 12 bases, with 12 bases spanning the gap. CDR3 bases: TGTGCCAGCAGCTTAACGAGTAGTCGGGTGCAGTTCTTC. Residues: CASSLTSSRVQFF.

This clonotype was seen only a few times. The chain employs TRBV29-1 and TRBJ2-4; 7 bases align to TRBD1. Germline V gene sequence: CDR1 SQVTM, CDR2 ANQGSEA. The V segment lost 6 bases and the J segment 3 bases; nucleotides outside the gene matches: 5. CDR3 length: 13 amino acids. CDR3 protein: CSVSRDSKNIQYF. CDR3 in DNA: TGCAGCGTCTCTAGGGACAGCAAAAACATTCAGTACTTC.

V usage is TRBV4-2 and J usage is TRBJ2-1, with TRBD2 matching 14 bases. This CDR3 has 17 amino acids. V lost 2 bases and J lost 6; bases outside the gene matches: 6. The germline V gene has CDR1 LGHNA and CDR2 YNFKEQ. The CDR3 nucleotides read TGTGCCAGCAGCCAAAGAGTAGGGACTAGCGGGAGCAATGAGCAGTTCTTC. Translation: CASSQRVGTSGSNEQFF.

V usage is TRBV5-1 and J usage is TRBJ2-7; 9 positions match TRBD2. CDR1 and CDR2 (germline): SGHRS, YFSETQ. J gave up 4 bases and V 4 bases, and 21 bases lay outside the gene matches. The CDR3 totals 19 residues. CDR3 DNA sequence: TGCGCCAGCAGCACCGGACTAGCGACATCTCTGTGGCTGACTTACGAGCAGTACTTC. This codes for CASSTGLATSLWLTYEQYF. Filled out from reference TRBV5-1 and TRBJ2-7, the complete variable domain reads KAGVTQTPRYLIKTRGQQVTLSCSPISGHRSVSWYQQTPGQGLQFLFEYFSETQRNKGNFPGRFSGRQFSNSRSEMNVSTLELGDSALYLCASSTGLATSLWLTYEQYFGPGTRLTVT.

The gene calls are TRBV6-1 and TRBJ2-2, with D unclear. Germline V gene sequence: CDR1 MNHNS, CDR2 SASEGT. This CDR3 region has 13 residues. Deletions cut 8 bases from V and 1 base from J, with 8 bases between. The CDR3 nucleotides read TGTGCCAGCGTAGACGGGAACACCGGGGAGCTGTTTTTT. Encoded protein: CASVDGNTGELFF.

This clonotype has only a few counts. The rearrangement joins TRBV20-1 to TRBJ1-4, with D possibly being TRBD1 (5 bases). V dropped 1 base and J dropped 2 bases, with 8 bases sitting between them. The CDR3 runs to 14 residues. Germline V lookup: CDR1 DFQATT, CDR2 SNEGSKA (reference sequence). CDR3 sequence reads: CSARAGPTNEKLFF. The DNA of the CDR3 is TGCAGTGCTAGAGCGGGACCGACTAATGAAAAACTGTTTTTT.

In its sample, this clonotype was seen a few times. The chain carries TRBV29-1 and TRBJ1-4; tentative D call: TRBD1 (5 bases). The CDR3 runs 17 residues. The germline CDR1 and CDR2 sequences are SQVTM and ANQGSEA. V lost 1 base and J lost 0, with 15 bases in between. The DNA of the CDR3 is TGCAGCGTTGAAGGGACGGAGGGACTTGCAACTAATGAAAAACTGTTTTTT. Protein: CSVEGTEGLATNEKLFF.

This clonotype has only a few counts. The chain employs TRBV20-1 and TRBJ2-7, with D maybe TRBD1 (5 bases). Germline lookup yields CDR1 DFQATT and CDR2 SNEGSKA (reference sequence). The CDR3 runs to 14 residues. Trimming stripped 4 bases from V and 3 bases from J, with 16 bases between. The CDR3 DNA is TGCAGTGCTATTTTCCCACAGACAGTCTACGAGCAGTACTTC. Translated, it gives CSAIFPQTVYEQYF.

This clonotype has just a few counts. The chain is built from TRBV2 and TRBJ2-5; D remains unclear. The CDR3 is made up of 13 amino acids. The ends were cut back, 1 base at V and 8 bases at J, with 11 bases in the middle. Per germline, CDR1 SNHLY and CDR2 FYNNEI. The CDR3 loop is CASSEGPQYTQYF. The CDR3, as DNA: TGTGCCAGCAGTGAAGGCCCCCAGTATACCCAGTACTTC.

The chain joins TRBV29-1 to TRBJ2-3, with D perhaps TRBD1 or TRBD2 (5 bases each). Trimming cost V 6 bases and J 4 bases, with 17 bases left between them. The CDR3 has 14 amino acids. Per germline, CDR1 SQVTM and CDR2 ANQGSEA. CDR3 amino acids: CSVRQGRNADTQYF. In nucleotides, the CDR3 is TGCAGCGTCCGCCAGGGACGGAATGCAGATACGCAGTATTTT.

In this sample, this clonotype turned up a few times. This chain uses TRBV6-1 with TRBJ1-5; D is possibly TRBD1 (5 bases). CDR1 MNHNS and CDR2 SASEGT come from the germline V gene. Trimming cost V 2 bases and J 3 bases, with 14 bases left between them. The CDR3 loop spans 16 amino acids. This chain's CDR3 is CASSEYLGTVNQPQHF. The CDR3 nucleotides read TGTGCCAGCAGTGAATATCTGGGGACGGTCAATCAGCCCCAGCATTTT.